The present entry profiles one T cell receptor beta chain with its context. Both 60 Vbeta primers and 13 Jbeta primers went into the PCR. Profiling relied on immunoSEQ multiplex PCR, and the TCRdb table lists in-frame clones only, not all of them. The sample holds 70,000 to 95,000 clones, 70% to 80% seen once. This sample was included in a study of cytomegalovirus exposure and HLA in healthy donors. This receptor was taken from a woman between 40 and 50 years old in good health and CMV-seropositive. Sequencing used PBMCs.

The CDR3 region is CASSLRGMNTEAFF. CDR3 coding DNA: TGCGCCAGCAGCTTAAGGGGGATGAACACTGAAGCTTTCTTT. The chain carries TRBV5-1 and TRBJ1-1, with D perhaps TRBD1 (6 bases). CDR3 size: 14 residues. Looked up from germline, CDR1 is SGHRS and CDR2 is YFSETQ. The V and J ends lost 2 bases and 0 bases respectively, with 8 bases between them.